These T cell receptor beta chains were read from a single sample in a study of blood T cell repertoires in COVID-19. Clones were read by immunoSEQ multiplex PCR, and TCRdb kept only the in-frame ones, dropping some. The table has roughly 150,000 clones, about 79% seen once. Material: peripheral blood. The source is a woman aged 50 to 60 in a cohort sampled during active or convalescent COVID-19. Each CDR3 is given with its conserved first and last residue. The order of the fields is V gene, J gene, clone size, CDR3 length, CDR3 protein. Part of the rows lack a size; the others show once, few, many or a class for expanded clones.

V gene: TRBV2; J gene: TRBJ1-4; clone size: NA; CDR3 length: 16; CDR3 protein: CASSKGEGSSNEKLFF
V gene: TRBV7-9; J gene: TRBJ2-1; clone size: NA; CDR3 length: 15; CDR3 protein: CASSLAGGTVNEQFF
V gene: TRBV4-1; J gene: TRBJ2-5; clone size: NA; CDR3 length: 14; CDR3 protein: CASSQGRGQETQYF
V gene: TRBV30; J gene: TRBJ2-7; clone size: NA; CDR3 length: 14; CDR3 protein: CAWSISGQSASPYF
V gene: TRBV27; J gene: TRBJ1-5; clone size: NA; CDR3 length: 14; CDR3 protein: CASSHAPRTGRLHF
V gene: TRBV4-3; J gene: TRBJ1-2; clone size: NA; CDR3 length: 15; CDR3 protein: CASSQDLTRNNGYTF
V gene: TRBV2; J gene: TRBJ2-3; clone size: NA; CDR3 length: 14; CDR3 protein: CASRGQGGSDTQYF
V gene: TRBV20-1; J gene: TRBJ1-1; clone size: few; CDR3 length: 11; CDR3 protein: CRVRGGTEAFF
V gene: TRBV4-1; J gene: TRBJ1-5; clone size: NA; CDR3 length: 19; CDR3 protein: CASSQADSPLAYSNQPQHF
V gene: TRBV14; J gene: TRBJ2-1; clone size: NA; CDR3 length: 15; CDR3 protein: CASRRTGESYNEQFF
V gene: TRBV11-2; J gene: TRBJ1-2; clone size: NA; CDR3 length: 14; CDR3 protein: CASSLGRGEDGYTF
V gene: TRBV4-1; J gene: TRBJ2-2; clone size: NA; CDR3 length: 14; CDR3 protein: CASKQGGNTGELFF
V gene: TRBV27; J gene: TRBJ2-2; clone size: NA; CDR3 length: 13; CDR3 protein: CASAWRAAGELFF
V gene: TRBV24-1; J gene: TRBJ2-3; clone size: NA; CDR3 length: 15; CDR3 protein: CATSELQGARHTQYF
V gene: TRBV5-4; J gene: TRBJ1-2; clone size: NA; CDR3 length: 15; CDR3 protein: CASSLVAGDSYGYTF
V gene: TRBV7-9; J gene: TRBJ2-5; clone size: NA; CDR3 length: 16; CDR3 protein: CASSPGLAGDQETQYF
V gene: TRBV3-1/TRBV3-2; J gene: TRBJ2-1; clone size: NA; CDR3 length: 12; CDR3 protein: CASSQSSTEQFF
V gene: TRBV6-5; J gene: TRBJ2-5; clone size: NA; CDR3 length: 15; CDR3 protein: CASSWVEGRKETQYF
V gene: TRBV5-1; J gene: TRBJ1-2; clone size: once; CDR3 length: 13; CDR3 protein: CASSFGTGYGYTF
V gene: TRBV19; J gene: TRBJ1-2; clone size: NA; CDR3 length: 14; CDR3 protein: CASRGTGISYGYTF
V gene: TRBV6-5; J gene: TRBJ1-1; clone size: NA; CDR3 length: 15; CDR3 protein: CASSSSTTLYTEAFF
V gene: TRBV16; J gene: TRBJ1-2; clone size: NA; CDR3 length: 15; CDR3 protein: CASSQSSPGFYGYTF
V gene: TRBV6-6; J gene: TRBJ2-3; clone size: NA; CDR3 length: 14; CDR3 protein: CASSYTLGTAGRYF
V gene: TRBV5-4; J gene: TRBJ1-1; clone size: NA; CDR3 length: 13; CDR3 protein: CASNGDSGAEAFF
V gene: TRBV19; J gene: TRBJ1-2; clone size: NA; CDR3 length: 16; CDR3 protein: CASSSHQQGALYGYTF
V gene: TRBV5-1; J gene: TRBJ1-6; clone size: NA; CDR3 length: 14; CDR3 protein: CASTAGTNYSPLHF
V gene: TRBV7-6; J gene: TRBJ1-4; clone size: NA; CDR3 length: 14; CDR3 protein: CASSLGGPVEKLFF
V gene: TRBV30; J gene: TRBJ2-6; clone size: NA; CDR3 length: 17; CDR3 protein: CASSRDTGNSGANVLTF
V gene: TRBV5-1; J gene: TRBJ2-7; clone size: once; CDR3 length: 16; CDR3 protein: CASSMIGQGSSYEQYF
V gene: TRBV6-5; J gene: TRBJ2-1; clone size: NA; CDR3 length: 13; CDR3 protein: CASSRERGHEQFF
V gene: TRBV2; J gene: TRBJ2-1; clone size: NA; CDR3 length: 15; CDR3 protein: CASSAMEQGYNEQFF
V gene: TRBV7-2; J gene: TRBJ2-1; clone size: NA; CDR3 length: 17; CDR3 protein: CASSLPGTSGGAGEQFF
V gene: TRBV15; J gene: TRBJ1-6; clone size: NA; CDR3 length: 14; CDR3 protein: CATSREQYNSPLHF
V gene: TRBV6-5; J gene: TRBJ2-3; clone size: NA; CDR3 length: 12; CDR3 protein: CASKGDTDTQYF
V gene: TRBV5-4; J gene: TRBJ2-5; clone size: NA; CDR3 length: 14; CDR3 protein: CASSSDPGEETQYF
V gene: TRBV3-1/TRBV3-2; J gene: TRBJ2-3; clone size: NA; CDR3 length: 14; CDR3 protein: CASSPPGGTDTQYF
V gene: TRBV15; J gene: TRBJ1-2; clone size: NA; CDR3 length: 12; CDR3 protein: CATSRQGLSYTF
V gene: TRBV5-4; J gene: TRBJ2-5; clone size: NA; CDR3 length: 13; CDR3 protein: CASSLNREETQYF
V gene: TRBV5-1; J gene: TRBJ2-1; clone size: NA; CDR3 length: 14; CDR3 protein: CASSLLAGGNEQFF
V gene: TRBV4-1; J gene: TRBJ1-2; clone size: NA; CDR3 length: 15; CDR3 protein: CASSQERGYNYGYTF
V gene: TRBV2; J gene: TRBJ2-7; clone size: NA; CDR3 length: 12; CDR3 protein: CASRGTGDEQYF
V gene: TRBV6-1; J gene: TRBJ1-6; clone size: NA; CDR3 length: 16; CDR3 protein: CASSVSTGVDNSPLHF
V gene: TRBV4-1; J gene: TRBJ1-2; clone size: once; CDR3 length: 15; CDR3 protein: CASSQEGSRGYGYTF
V gene: TRBV11-2; J gene: TRBJ2-2; clone size: NA; CDR3 length: 13; CDR3 protein: CASSLGRGPELFF
V gene: TRBV4-1; J gene: TRBJ2-1; clone size: few; CDR3 length: 16; CDR3 protein: CASSQPGGAYHNEQFF
V gene: TRBV13; J gene: TRBJ2-3; clone size: NA; CDR3 length: 17; CDR3 protein: CASSPLGGGGTGDTQYF
V gene: TRBV24-1; J gene: TRBJ2-5; clone size: NA; CDR3 length: 12; CDR3 protein: CATSDLTRTQYF
V gene: TRBV21-1; J gene: TRBJ2-3; clone size: NA; CDR3 length: 16; CDR3 protein: CASSDNDRALAGKQYF
V gene: TRBV4-3; J gene: TRBJ1-6; clone size: NA; CDR3 length: 16; CDR3 protein: CASSQAASSLSSPLHF
V gene: TRBV11-1; J gene: TRBJ1-4; clone size: few; CDR3 length: 15; CDR3 protein: CASSSWGEANEKLFF
V gene: TRBV9; J gene: TRBJ1-2; clone size: NA; CDR3 length: 14; CDR3 protein: CASSVQTGDYGYTF
V gene: TRBV5-1; J gene: TRBJ2-5; clone size: NA; CDR3 length: 13; CDR3 protein: CASSEGAAETQYF
V gene: TRBV20-1; J gene: TRBJ2-7; clone size: NA; CDR3 length: 11; CDR3 protein: CSASANYEQYF
V gene: TRBV6-5; J gene: TRBJ1-1; clone size: NA; CDR3 length: 13; CDR3 protein: CASSSNRNVEAFF
V gene: TRBV5-1; J gene: TRBJ2-7; clone size: once; CDR3 length: 13; CDR3 protein: CASSRDKMYEQYF
V gene: TRBV21-1; J gene: TRBJ1-1; clone size: NA; CDR3 length: 15; CDR3 protein: CASNTRDRPFFEAFF
V gene: TRBV11-2; J gene: TRBJ2-7; clone size: NA; CDR3 length: 17; CDR3 protein: CASSKDRGIIGGGEQYF
V gene: TRBV18; J gene: TRBJ2-1; clone size: few; CDR3 length: 16; CDR3 protein: CASSPPVGGTNNEQFF
V gene: TRBV10-3; J gene: TRBJ1-1; clone size: NA; CDR3 length: 13; CDR3 protein: CAIGGQGDLEAFF